Listed here are 32 T cell receptor beta chains from one sample, sequenced in a study of shared clonotypes between healthy human individuals. The protocol was immunoSEQ multiplex PCR, while the TCRdb copy is restricted to in-frame clones and leaves out a portion. This sample carries about 2.3 million clones, approximately 95% of them seen once, and the ten largest clones take about 0.39%. The sequencing input was naive CD4+ T cells from PBMCs. Documented subset: CD45RA+ positively selected. These receptors originate from a man aged 18-30 years in good health. Some clones in this sample may be carry-over from other donors' samples.

Here the CDR3 reads CASSWWGSEAFF. The CDR3 bases are TGTGCCAGCAGCTGGTGGGGGTCTGAAGCTTTCTTT. The chain joins TRBV5-6 to TRBJ1-1, with D perhaps TRBD1 (5 bases). Germline CDR1 is SGHDT and CDR2 is YYEEEE. The length of the CDR3 is 12 residues. V was cut by 3 bases and J by 6 bases, with 9 bases left in between.

The V gene is TRBV10-1, the J gene TRBJ2-2; D might be TRBD2 (6 bases). The CDR3 spans 15 residues. CDR1 WNHNN and CDR2 SYGVQD come from the germline V gene (reference sequence). The ends were cut back, 4 bases at V and 2 bases at J, with 11 bases in the middle. The CDR3: CASSAGLLNTGELFF. CDR3 DNA sequence: TGCGCCAGCAGTGCGGGACTCCTTAACACCGGGGAGCTGTTTTTT.

This clone has just one count. This chain uses TRBV6-1 with TRBJ2-5, with TRBD1 identical over 9 bases. The CDR3 has 13 amino acids. The V gene end was trimmed by 8 bases and the J gene end by 4 bases; junction bases not matched to a gene: 5. From germline, CDR1 is MNHNS and CDR2 SASEGT. The CDR3 sequence: CASLQGARETQYF. The DNA for the CDR3 is TGTGCCAGCCTACAGGGGGCGCGAGAGACCCAGTACTTC.

The chain combines TRBV2 with TRBJ2-7, with TRBD1 identical over 11 bases. Germline CDR1 is SNHLY and CDR2 is FYNNEI. Germline trimming cut 6 bases from V and 3 bases from J; bases unmatched to any gene: 4. The CDR3 loop spans 14 amino acids. The CDR3 sequence: CASRGTGGGYEQYF. The CDR3 DNA is TGTGCCAGCAGGGGGACAGGGGGAGGCTACGAGCAGTACTTC.

This chain connects TRBV7-6 to TRBJ1-5; unclear D gene. The CDR3 runs 13 residues. Trimming took 2 bases from V and 7 from J, leaving 9 bases between them. Germline V gives CDR1 SGHVS, CDR2 FNYEAQ. CDR3 DNA: TGTGCCAGCAGCTTAAACGAAGACCAGCCCCAGCATTTT. As protein: CASSLNEDQPQHF.

The CDR3 loop reads CASSIQGVSTGELFF. The CDR3 DNA reads TGCGCCAGCAGCATACAGGGGGTGAGCACCGGGGAGCTGTTTTTT. The chain has TRBV5-1 and TRBJ2-2; 8 positions match TRBD1. Germline assignment: CDR1 SGHRS and CDR2 YFSETQ. The CDR3 is 15 residues long. The V segment lost 4 bases and the J segment 4 bases; nucleotides outside the gene matches: 6.

The rearrangement joins TRBV11-3 to TRBJ2-2, with a tentative D call TRBD2 (5 bases). The ends were cut back, 4 bases at V and 1 base at J, with 10 bases in the middle. The CDR3 runs 15 residues. CDR1 SGHNT and CDR2 YENEEA come from the germline V gene. The CDR3, as DNA: TGTGCCAGCAGCTCGCGACGGGAGAACACCGGGGAGCTGTTTTTT. It codes for CASSSRRENTGELFF.

The V gene is TRBV18, the J gene TRBJ2-3; a possible D gene is TRBD1 (6 bases). The CDR3 loop spans 17 amino acids. V lost 1 base and J 2 bases, leaving 16 bases between the germline ends. Germline lookup yields CDR1 KGHSH and CDR2 LQKENI. CDR3 protein: CASSPLRPGVVTDTQYF. The DNA of the CDR3 is TGTGCCAGCTCACCACTCCGGCCAGGGGTCGTCACAGATACGCAGTATTTT.

The chain employs TRBV7-3 and TRBJ1-2; 7 bases map to TRBD1. This CDR3 has 16 amino acids. V was clipped by 4 bases and J by 8 bases; unmatched bases: 16. Germline CDR1 SGHTA, CDR2 FQGTGA. The chain's CDR3 is CASSSGRGQTVSGYTF. The CDR3 bases are TGTGCCAGCAGCTCGGGGAGGGGACAGACTGTTTCGGGCTACACCTTC.

The rearrangement joins TRBV5-1 to TRBJ2-1; D may correspond to TRBD1 or TRBD2 (5 bases each). V shed 6 bases and J shed 6 bases, with 13 bases lying between them. Germline assignment: CDR1 SGHRS and CDR2 YFSETQ. This CDR3 has 13 residues. The CDR3 sequence: CASTPGTLNEQFF. CDR3 nucleotides: TGCGCCAGCACCCCCGGGACCCTCAATGAGCAGTTCTTC. Using reference TRBV5-1 and TRBJ2-1 for the parts outside the CDR3, the full variable domain is KAGVTQTPRYLIKTRGQQVTLSCSPISGHRSVSWYQQTPGQGLQFLFEYFSETQRNKGNFPGRFSGRQFSNSRSEMNVSTLELGDSALYLCASTPGTLNEQFFGPGTRLTVL.

The rearrangement uses TRBV19 and TRBJ1-4; 7 bases are a match to TRBD1. The CDR3 extends over 17 amino acids. The V segment lost 6 bases and the J segment 0 bases; nucleotides outside the gene matches: 10. The germline gives CDR1 LNHDA, CDR2 SQIVND (reference sequence). CDR3: CASSQRGTAATNEKLFF. CDR3 DNA sequence: TGTGCCAGTAGCCAGAGGGGGACAGCTGCAACTAATGAAAAACTGTTTTTT.

CDR3 in amino acids: CASSQTTSGRGNEQFF. DNA for the CDR3: TGTGCCAGCAGCCAAACCACTAGCGGGAGGGGGAATGAGCAGTTCTTC. This chain joins TRBV7-7 and TRBJ2-1, with 13 bases matching TRBD2. Germline CDR1 reads SSHAT; CDR2 reads FNYEAQ (reference sequence). This CDR3 region has 16 residues. V shed 5 bases, J shed 7 bases, and the junction held 8 bases outside the gene matches.

Turning to this clone: At one end the junction does not follow the germline gene, possibly because of a read error. V usage is TRBV6-5 and J usage is TRBJ2-7; 8 nucleotides agree with TRBD1. The CDR3 length is 13 residues. Germline values: CDR1 MNHEY, CDR2 SVGAGI. The CDR3 DNA sequence: TGTGCCAGCAGACCAGGGGGCTCCCACGAGCAGTACTTC. This translates into CASRPGGSHEQYF.

The chain uses TRBV18 and TRBJ2-6, with D uncertain. V lost 8 bases and J 6 bases, leaving 20 bases between the germline ends. The CDR3 is 16 amino acids. Germline lookup yields CDR1 KGHSH and CDR2 LQKENI. The CDR3 sequence: CASLFRTLGQANVLTF. The CDR3 coding sequence is TGTGCCAGCCTATTTCGGACCCTAGGGCAGGCCAACGTCCTGACTTTC.

V gene TRBV5-1 combines with J gene TRBJ2-1; 14 nucleotides match TRBD2. V shed 3 bases, J shed 8 bases, and the junction held 7 bases outside the gene matches. The CDR3 contains 16 residues. The germline V gene has CDR1 SGHRS and CDR2 YFSETQ. CDR3 bases: TGCGCCAGCAGCTCGGGACTAGCGGGAGTTTGGGATGAGCAGTTCTTC. Its translation: CASSSGLAGVWDEQFF.

CDR3 DNA: TGCAGCGTTGTAAGAGGATTGGGACTAAACACTGAAGCTTTCTTT. Encoded protein: CSVVRGLGLNTEAFF. V usage is TRBV29-1 and J usage is TRBJ1-1, with D possibly TRBD1 on 5 matching bases. In germline, CDR1 is SQVTM, CDR2 ANQGSEA. V lost 4 bases, J lost 2 bases, and 17 bases lay in between. The CDR3 runs to 15 residues.

This chain uses TRBV5-1 with TRBJ1-1, with a weak D call TRBD1 (5 bases). Germline assignment: CDR1 SGHRS and CDR2 YFSETQ. The V gene lost 2 bases and the J gene lost 0 bases, with 23 bases spanning the gap. CDR3 length: 19 amino acids. Written as DNA, the CDR3 is TGCGCCAGCAGCTTCCAGGGTCCCGTCCCGGGACTGCTGAACACTGAAGCTTTCTTT. It translates to CASSFQGPVPGLLNTEAFF.

This clone was observed a handful of times. This sequence joins TRBV2 and TRBJ1-1; possibly TRBD1 for D (6 bases). Trimming removed 6 bases at V and 6 bases at J, with 17 bases between. There are 14 residues in the CDR3. The germline V gene has CDR1 SNHLY and CDR2 FYNNEI. CDR3 protein: CASRGVGGVPEAFF. CDR3 sequence (DNA): TGTGCCAGCAGAGGGGTAGGGGGGGTCCCTGAAGCTTTCTTT.

Points on this clone: Other DNA sequences in this specimen translate into the identical CDR3. The gene calls are TRBV2 and TRBJ2-7; TRBD2 might be the D (5 bases). V was trimmed by 8 bases and J by 0 bases, leaving 8 bases between them. Germline values: CDR1 SNHLY, CDR2 FYNNEI. The length of the CDR3 is 12 residues. CDR3 sequence (DNA): TGTGCCAGCCGCCGGGACTCCTACGAGCAGTACTTC. Translation gives CASRRDSYEQYF.

This clone was seen just once. The chain employs TRBV28 and TRBJ2-6, with 11 bases aligning to TRBD2. Germline V gives CDR1 MDHEN, CDR2 SYDVKM. This CDR3 has 17 residues. J lost 0 bases, V lost 8 bases, and 6 bases had no gene match. The CDR3 nucleotides are TGTGCCAGCGGACTAGCGGGTGTTAACTCTGGGGCCAACGTCCTGACTTTC. Translated: CASGLAGVNSGANVLTF.

This sequence joins TRBV19 and TRBJ1-1; TRBD1 might be the D (5 bases). CDR3 length: 14 amino acids. Germline-derived CDR1 and CDR2 are LNHDA and SQIVND (reference sequence). The ends were cut back, 5 bases at V and 0 bases at J, with 10 bases in the middle. The CDR3 loop reads CASSPGTMNTEAFF. The CDR3 nucleotides are TGTGCCAGTAGTCCAGGGACGATGAACACTGAAGCTTTCTTT.

The genes are TRBV5-4 and TRBJ2-3; no definite D call. V was cut by 0 bases and J by 4 bases, with 6 bases left in between. CDR3 size: 13 residues. CDR1 SGHNT and CDR2 YYREEE come from the germline V gene (reference sequence). CDR3 amino acids: CASSLVAPDTQYF. In nucleotides, the CDR3 is TGTGCCAGCAGCTTGGTTGCCCCAGATACGCAGTATTTT.

V gene TRBV5-4 combines with J gene TRBJ1-2, with 8 bases that match TRBD1. Trimming removed 2 bases from V and 1 base from J; junction bases left unmatched: 13. Germline CDR1 is SGHNT and CDR2 is YYREEE (reference sequence). This CDR3 has 18 amino acids. CDR3 nucleotides: TGTGCCAGCAGCTTCCACTCTTCAGGGGGCAGGAATAACTATGGCTACACCTTC. Protein product: CASSFHSSGGRNNYGYTF.

The table lists this clone with a count of one. Other DNA sequences in the same sample also yield this CDR3. The chain is built from TRBV28 and TRBJ2-3; tentative D call: TRBD2 (6 bases). Deletions cut 2 bases from V and 0 bases from J, with 9 bases between. Germline V gene sequence: CDR1 MDHEN, CDR2 SYDVKM. The CDR3 runs to 15 residues. The CDR3 region has the DNA TGTGCCAGCAGTTTAGGAGGGACGAGCACAGATACGCAGTATTTT. It is translated as CASSLGGTSTDTQYF.

Worth noting for this clone: Other DNA sequences in this specimen translate into the identical CDR3. The chain uses TRBV4-2 and TRBJ2-1, with D perhaps matching TRBD2 (6 bases). CDR3 length equals 16 residues. Trimming took off 1 base at V and 0 bases at J, with 10 bases between the two ends. Per germline, CDR1 LGHNA and CDR2 YNFKEQ. The CDR3: CASSQVSGGSYNEQFF. CDR3 nucleotide sequence: TGTGCCAGCAGCCAAGTCTCCGGGGGCTCCTACAATGAGCAGTTCTTC.

The J gene is TRBJ2-5, the V gene TRBV6-6; 7 positions match TRBD1. Trimming took 5 bases from V and 7 from J; bases not matched to a gene: 10. CDR3 length equals 14 residues. CDR1 is MNHNY, CDR2 SVGAGI, per germline (reference sequence). Written as DNA, the CDR3 is TGTGCCAGCAGTCAAGGGGGCGCCCGGGTGACCCAGTACTTC. Protein product: CASSQGGARVTQYF.

The V call is TRBV23-1, the J call TRBJ2-1, with D perhaps TRBD1 (5 bases). TRBV23-1 is annotated as an ORF whose role is uncertain. Trimming pared 0 bases from V and 0 bases from J, leaving 18 bases between. This CDR3 region has 19 residues. Here the CDR3 reads CASSQSLYLRQPSYNEQFF. The CDR3 nucleotides read TGCGCCAGCAGTCAATCGTTGTACCTCAGACAGCCCTCCTACAATGAGCAGTTCTTC.

This rearrangement joins TRBV5-1 to TRBJ1-2; the D gene is possibly TRBD1 (5 bases). Trimming shortened V by 0 bases and J by 8 bases, and 14 bases separated the two germline ends. The CDR3 has 14 residues. The germline CDR1 and CDR2 sequences are SGHRS and YFSETQ. The CDR3 reads CASSLDKWGLGYTF. The CDR3 coding sequence is TGCGCCAGCAGCTTGGACAAATGGGGGTTGGGCTACACCTTC.

This clone is a singleton in its sample. The J gene is TRBJ1-1, the V gene TRBV5-1; no definite D call. Germline CDR1 reads SGHRS; CDR2 reads YFSETQ. The CDR3 sequence is 13 residues long. Trimming shortened V by 1 base and J by 0 bases, and 4 bases separated the two germline ends. CDR3: CASSLYMNTEAFF. CDR3 nucleotides: TGCGCCAGCAGCTTGTATATGAACACTGAAGCTTTCTTT.

The V gene is TRBV6-5, the J gene TRBJ2-7; no firm D call. CDR1 and CDR2 (germline): MNHEY, SVGAGI. Trimming left V 5 bases short and J 0 bases short, with 14 bases between. CDR3 length: 15 amino acids. DNA for the CDR3: TGTGCCAGCAGTCGCCTTAGCCAGTCCTCCTACGAGCAGTACTTC. It codes for CASSRLSQSSYEQYF.

The chain uses TRBV5-6 and TRBJ2-1; D is ambiguous. The V gene's germline CDR1 is SGHDT and CDR2 YYEEEE. V lost 2 bases to trimming and J lost 3 bases, with 12 bases between them. This CDR3 is 15 amino acids long. The CDR3 protein is CASSFGRNYYNEQFF. The CDR3 nucleotides are TGTGCCAGCAGCTTCGGCAGGAACTACTACAATGAGCAGTTCTTC.

This sequence joins TRBV19 and TRBJ2-1; 14 nucleotides agree with TRBD2. Germline trimming cut 4 bases from V and 5 bases from J; bases unmatched to any gene: 1. Germline values: CDR1 LNHDA, CDR2 SQIVND (reference sequence). This CDR3 contains 15 residues. Here the CDR3 DNA reads TGTGCCAGTAGTAGGACTAGCGGGGGGAACAATGAGCAGTTCTTC. Translating it yields CASSRTSGGNNEQFF.